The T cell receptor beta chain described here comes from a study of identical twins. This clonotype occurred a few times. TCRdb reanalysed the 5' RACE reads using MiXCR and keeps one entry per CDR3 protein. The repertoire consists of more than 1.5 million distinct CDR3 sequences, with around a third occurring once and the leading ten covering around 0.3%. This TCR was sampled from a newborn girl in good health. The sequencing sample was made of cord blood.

Written as DNA, the CDR3 is TGTGCCAGCAATCGCAGGGGATCTGGCTACGAGCAGTACTTC. As protein: CASNRRGSGYEQYF. V and J are TRBV2 and TRBJ2-7, with a tentative D call TRBD1 (6 bases). The germline V gene has CDR1 SNHLY and CDR2 FYNNEI. The CDR3 is 14 amino acids. Trimming cost V 7 bases and J 3 bases, with 16 bases left between them.